A single sample gave rise to the 12 T cell receptor beta chains below, sequenced in a study of blood T cell repertoires in COVID-19. Here immunoSEQ multiplex PCR was the method, and the copy in TCRdb shows in-frame clones only, minus some. The sample has some 45,000 clones, roughly 88% seen once. The sequenced sample consisted of peripheral blood. The receptors originated from a woman of 80 years or more with acute or convalescent COVID-19.

V gene TRBV7-9 combines with J gene TRBJ2-1; TRBD2 is a possible D gene (5 bases). The V gene's germline CDR1 is SEHNR and CDR2 FQNEAQ (reference sequence). The CDR3 totals 15 residues. V was pared by 3 bases and J by 6 bases, with 15 bases between. The CDR3 here is CASSFTGTRGNEQFF. Written as DNA, the CDR3 is TGTGCCAGCAGCTTTACGGGAACACGGGGCAATGAGCAGTTCTTC.

The chain joins TRBV7-2 to TRBJ2-5, with TRBD2 identical over 7 bases. Trimming cost V 5 bases and J 3 bases; bases outside gene matches: 6. This CDR3 has 14 amino acids. The germline gives CDR1 SGHTA, CDR2 FQGNSA. As DNA, the CDR3 is TGTGCCAGCAGCCGGGGACTACACGAAGAGACCCAGTACTTC. Translating it yields CASSRGLHEETQYF.

This chain uses TRBV11-2 with TRBJ2-7, with TRBD1 matching over 7 bases. Germline V gene data show CDR1 as SGHAT and CDR2 as FQNNGV. The V gene end was trimmed by 5 bases and the J gene end by 2 bases; junction bases not matched to a gene: 12. The CDR3 totals 16 residues. CDR3 in DNA: TGTGCCAGCAGCCACGCGCTGGACAGGTCGCCCTACGAGCAGTACTTC. It specifies CASSHALDRSPYEQYF.

The rearrangement uses TRBV5-1 and TRBJ2-3; no definite D call. V lost 2 bases, J lost 0 bases, and 10 bases lay in between. Germline CDR1 SGHRS, CDR2 YFSETQ. The CDR3 has 15 amino acids. Here the CDR3 DNA reads TGCGCCAGCAGCTTATACAAATCTAGCACAGATACGCAGTATTTT. Protein sequence: CASSLYKSSTDTQYF.

J is TRBJ2-7 and V is TRBV28, with 8 bases identical to TRBD2. Germline V gene sequence: CDR1 MDHEN, CDR2 SYDVKM. After removal of 2 bases from V and 4 bases from J, the junction contained 10 bases not matched to a gene. The CDR3 has 16 residues. Here the CDR3 DNA reads TGTGCCAGCAGTTTAAAAGGACTAGCAGGTAAATACGAGCAGTACTTC. This sequence encodes CASSLKGLAGKYEQYF.

The V gene is TRBV5-4, the J gene TRBJ1-1, with D maybe TRBD1 (5 bases). Trimming shortened V by 3 bases and J by 1 base, and 10 bases separated the two germline ends. CDR1 SGHNT and CDR2 YYREEE come from the germline V gene (reference sequence). The CDR3 runs to 14 residues. The CDR3 coding sequence is TGTGCCAGCAGCTCCGGGGGAGGGAACACTGAAGCTTTCTTT. Its protein is CASSSGGGNTEAFF.

This clone was recorded only once. The gene calls are TRBV5-1 and TRBJ2-1, with 8 bases matching TRBD2. Germline values: CDR1 SGHRS, CDR2 YFSETQ. This CDR3 is built from 16 residues. The V gene end was trimmed by 0 bases and the J gene end by 4 bases; junction bases not matched to a gene: 6. The CDR3 protein is CASSLGTTSGYNEQFF. CDR3 bases: TGCGCCAGCAGCTTGGGTACAACTAGCGGATACAATGAGCAGTTCTTC.

The rearrangement uses TRBV5-4 and TRBJ2-1; tentatively, D is TRBD2 (6 bases). The CDR3 extends over 14 amino acids. Germline CDR1 and CDR2: SGHNT and YYREEE (reference sequence). Trimming stripped 3 bases from V and 4 bases from J, with 11 bases between. CDR3 residues: CASSSWGGYNEQFF. As DNA, the CDR3 is TGTGCCAGCAGCTCCTGGGGAGGTTACAATGAGCAGTTCTTC. The variable domain in full, completed from reference TRBV5-4 and TRBJ2-1, reads ETGVTQSPTHLIKTRGQQVTLRCSSQSGHNTVSWYQQALGQGPQFIFQYYREEENGRGNFPPRFSGLQFPNYSSELNVNALELDDSALYLCASSSWGGYNEQFFGPGTRLTVL.

This clone was recorded a few times. A much bigger clone sits one base away, suggesting this may be a read error. The V and J genes are TRBV2 and TRBJ2-7; 7 bases are shared with TRBD2. Trimming cost V 11 bases and J 0 bases; bases outside gene matches: 16. Germline loops: CDR1 SNHLY, CDR2 FYNNEI. The CDR3 is 16 residues long. The CDR3 DNA is TGTGCCCGCTGTGGGGGGGAACGGGTGGGCTCCTACGAGCAGTACTTC. Translated: CARCGGERVGSYEQYF.

The J gene is TRBJ1-2, the V gene TRBV18; the match to TRBD1 covers 8 bases. V was clipped by 3 bases and J by 8 bases; unmatched bases: 5. The CDR3 runs to 13 residues. Germline V lookup: CDR1 KGHSH, CDR2 LQKENI. CDR3 DNA: TGTGCCAGCTCACCCAACAGGGGGTCCGGCTACACCTTC. Translating gives CASSPNRGSGYTF. Based on the CDR3 plus reference TRBV18 and TRBJ1-2, the full variable domain is NAGVMQNPRHLVRRRGQEARLRCSPMKGHSHVYWYRQLPEEGLKFMVYLQKENIIDESGMPKERFSAEFPKEGPSILRIQQVVRGDSAAYFCASSPNRGSGYTFGSGTRLTVV.

This clone has a handful of counts. The genes are TRBV20-1 and TRBJ1-1; D remains unclear. Germline V gives CDR1 DFQATT, CDR2 SNEGSKA (reference sequence). Between the trimmed V and J ends, which lost 3 bases and 3 bases, there was a span of 5 bases. The CDR3 is made up of 11 amino acids. CDR3 coding DNA: TGCAGTGCTAGTGCAGACACTGAAGCTTTCTTT. The encoded protein is CSASADTEAFF.

The gene calls are TRBV6-5 and TRBJ1-2; D is uncertain. V shed 3 bases and J shed 7 bases, with 12 bases lying between them. CDR3 length: 13 residues. The germline V gene has CDR1 MNHEY and CDR2 SVGAGI. The CDR3 coding sequence is TGTGCCAGCAGTTATCGGGGATCAGGTGGCTACACCTTC. Amino acid sequence: CASSYRGSGGYTF.